This record covers a single T cell receptor (beta chain). Individuals drawn from 24 US areas were roughly 18 to 100 years old. Researchers sorted participants into cohorts using their self-reported clinical history. The data are from a study of blood T cell repertoires in COVID-19. Study information: T cells, B-cell-depleted T cells, or PBMCs supplied cDNA or gDNA.

This CDR3 region has 13 residues. V gave up 8 bases and J gave up 2 bases; unmatched junction bases: 6. The V gene's germline CDR1 is MNHEY and CDR2 SVGAGI. In the source study's methods: Cell counts per sample came from amplifying reference gene primers. Profiled with immunoSEQ multiplex PCR; TCRdb holds only in-frame clones, not every one. The DNA was the basis for D and trimming; V, J and clone size are from that table. The sample has 210,000 or so clones; around 80% are singletons. The chain couples TRBV6-5 to TRBJ2-7; 7 bases map to TRBD1. Sequencing was performed on PBMCs or T cells enriched from blood (not recorded which). This receptor was obtained from a young man with acute COVID-19. The chain's CDR3 is CASAKGTAYEQYF. Written as DNA, the CDR3 is TGTGCCAGCGCGAAAGGGACAGCCTACGAGCAGTACTTC.